The next 26 T cell receptor beta chains were all read from a single sample in a study of STAT5B mutations in CD4+ large granular lymphocyte leukemia. Some clones are missing from TCRdb's copy, which holds only in-frame ones; the method was immunoSEQ multiplex PCR. Of some 30,000 clones in the sample, approximately 71% were seen once. The sequencing sample was made of CD4+ T cells from blood buffy coats. These receptors were collected from a human donor in good health.

The rearrangement uses TRBV5-6 and TRBJ1-2; D is unresolved. The V end was cut by 3 bases, the J end by 8 bases, with 17 bases between. CDR3 size: 14 residues. CDR1 is SGHDT, CDR2 YYEEEE, per germline. The CDR3 sequence is CASSYGLRAQGYTF. The CDR3 DNA reads as TGTGCCAGCAGCTATGGACTGCGGGCGCAGGGCTACACCTTC.

The chain is built from TRBV25-1 and TRBJ1-2, with 7 bases that match TRBD1. The CDR3 contains 15 residues. Germline V CDR1 and CDR2: MGHDK, SYGVNS. V shed 4 bases and J 4 bases; nucleotides not matched to a gene: 9. The CDR3 DNA reads TGTGCCAGCAGTGGAGGTAAAGGGGGCAGCTATGGCTACACCTTC. Its translation: CASSGGKGGSYGYTF.

This sequence joins TRBV7-9 and TRBJ2-3, with TRBD2 matching over 12 bases. This CDR3 spans 19 amino acids. Per the germline V gene, CDR1 is SEHNR and CDR2 is FQNEAQ (reference sequence). J was trimmed by 3 bases and V by 5 bases; bases with no gene match: 15. CDR3 sequence reads: CASSPRGLGGLAGTDTQYF. The CDR3 DNA reads TGTGCCAGCAGCCCAAGGGGTCTAGGGGGACTAGCGGGTACAGATACGCAGTATTTT. Together with reference TRBV7-9 and TRBJ2-3, the CDR3 gives the full variable domain: DTGVSQNPRHKITKRGQNVTFRCDPISEHNRLYWYRQTLGQGPEFLTYFQNEAQLEKSRLLSDRFSAERPKGSFSTLEIQRTEQGDSAMYLCASSPRGLGGLAGTDTQYFGPGTRLTVL.

J is TRBJ2-5 and V is TRBV5-5, with D tentatively TRBD2 (6 bases). CDR3 length equals 15 residues. V shed 2 bases and J shed 4 bases, with 15 bases lying between them. Per the germline V gene, CDR1 is SGHKS and CDR2 is YYEKEE (reference sequence). CDR3 amino acids: CASSFRHQGGETQYF. CDR3 nucleotides: TGTGCCAGCAGCTTTCGGCACCAGGGAGGAGAGACCCAGTACTTC.

The V and J genes are TRBV19 and TRBJ1-1; D gene ambiguous. The CDR3 is 13 amino acids. In germline, CDR1 is LNHDA, CDR2 SQIVND (reference sequence). V shed 7 bases and J shed 0 bases, with 9 bases lying between them. The CDR3 here is CASTESLNTEAFF. In DNA, the CDR3 is TGTGCCAGTACGGAGTCCTTGAACACTGAAGCTTTCTTT.

The chain is built from TRBV6-5 and TRBJ1-5; D is unclear. Trimming took off 5 bases at V and 0 bases at J, with 11 bases between the two ends. The germline V gene encodes CDR1 MNHEY and CDR2 SVGAGI. The CDR3 sequence is 15 residues long. This CDR3 is CASSTRVYSNQPQHF. CDR3 sequence (DNA): TGTGCCAGCAGTACCCGGGTTTATAGCAATCAGCCCCAGCATTTT.

This clone was seen a few times. Here the CDR3 reads CASSDPTAGHYEQYF. The CDR3 DNA sequence: TGTGCCAGCAGTGATCCTACGGCAGGCCACTACGAGCAGTACTTC. This rearrangement joins TRBV6-4 to TRBJ2-7; D is ambiguous. The V end lost 3 bases, the J end lost 3 bases, and 15 bases lay between the germline ends. CDR3 length: 15 residues. CDR1 is MRHNA, CDR2 SNTAGT, per germline.

This rearrangement joins TRBV7-9 to TRBJ2-3, with 9 bases fitting TRBD2. Germline CDR1 reads SEHNR; CDR2 reads FQNEAQ (reference sequence). Trimming took 0 bases from V and 2 from J; bases not matched to a gene: 9. The length of the CDR3 is 18 residues. CDR3 nucleotides: TGTGCCAGCAGCTTAGCGACCCTTAGCGGGGGCGACACAGATACGCAGTATTTT. This gives the protein CASSLATLSGGDTDTQYF.

This clone was recorded a few times. Distinct nucleotide sequences in the sample also encode this CDR3. The V call is TRBV2, the J call TRBJ1-5; D is possibly TRBD1 (5 bases). The CDR3 covers 13 residues. The germline V gene has CDR1 SNHLY and CDR2 FYNNEI. Trimming stripped 7 bases from V and 2 bases from J, with 9 bases between. Written as DNA, the CDR3 is TGTGCCAGCATGAGAGGGGGCAATCAGCCCCAGCATTTT. It yields the protein CASMRGGNQPQHF. The complete variable domain, with remaining parts taken from reference TRBV2 and TRBJ1-5, reads EPEVTQTPSHQVTQMGQEVILRCVPISNHLYFYWYRQILGQKVEFLVSFYNNEISEKSEIFDDQFSVERPDGSNFTLKIRSTKLEDSAMYFCASMRGGNQPQHFGDGTRLSIL.

This clone showed up just a few times. CDR3: CASSPVGVDNYGYTF. The CDR3 DNA sequence: TGTGCCAGCAGCCCCGTGGGGGTCGACAACTATGGCTACACCTTC. The J gene is TRBJ1-2, the V gene TRBV5-6; D is perhaps TRBD1 (5 bases). Per the germline V gene, CDR1 is SGHDT and CDR2 is YYEEEE. The CDR3 covers 15 residues. The V gene lost 4 bases and the J gene lost 2 bases, with 15 bases spanning the gap. The variable domain in full, with the rest retrieved from reference TRBV5-6 and TRBJ1-2, is DAGVTQSPTHLIKTRGQQVTLRCSPKSGHDTVSWYQQALGQGPQFIFQYYEEEERQRGNFPDRFSGHQFPNYSSELNVNALLLGDSALYLCASSPVGVDNYGYTFGSGTRLTVV.

Written as DNA, the CDR3 is TGCGCCAGCAGCTTGGACACCGAAGAGACCCAGTACTTC. Its translation: CASSLDTEETQYF. The chain has TRBV5-1 and TRBJ2-5; no definite D call. The CDR3 consists of 13 residues. CDR1 is SGHRS, CDR2 YFSETQ, per germline. V lost 0 bases to trimming and J lost 3 bases, with 6 bases between them. The full variable domain, in which reference TRBV5-1 and TRBJ2-5 provide the parts outside the CDR3, is KAGVTQTPRYLIKTRGQQVTLSCSPISGHRSVSWYQQTPGQGLQFLFEYFSETQRNKGNFPGRFSGRQFSNSRSEMNVSTLELGDSALYLCASSLDTEETQYFGPGTRLLVL.

This clone was observed a single time. One junction end does not reproduce the germline sequence, and a read error may be involved. V is TRBV7-9 and J is TRBJ2-1, with 11 bases lining up with TRBD2. Germline V CDR1 and CDR2: SEHNR, FQNEAQ (reference sequence). The CDR3 covers 14 residues. For the CDR3, the DNA is TGTGCCAGCACCTTAGCGGGGGGGTACAATGAGCAGTTCTTC. It encodes CASTLAGGYNEQFF. Variable domain in full (rest from reference TRBV7-9 and TRBJ2-1): DTGVSQNPRHKITKRGQNVTFRCDPISEHNRLYWYRQTLGQGPEFLTYFQNEAQLEKSRLLSDRFSAERPKGSFSTLEIQRTEQGDSAMYLCASTLAGGYNEQFFGPGTRLTVL.

This clone was seen only a few times. The chain couples TRBV19 to TRBJ1-2; maybe TRBD1 (5 bases). Trimming stripped 5 bases from V and 5 bases from J, with 12 bases between. CDR3 length: 13 residues. Germline loops: CDR1 LNHDA, CDR2 SQIVND (reference sequence). The CDR3 DNA is TGTGCCAGTAGTTTTCGACGGGGGTATGGCTACACCTTC. Its translation: CASSFRRGYGYTF.

This sequence joins TRBV6-5 and TRBJ1-6; weak D call: TRBD1 (6 bases). The length of the CDR3 is 16 residues. The ends were cut back, 0 bases at V and 6 bases at J, with 12 bases in the middle. The germline gives CDR1 MNHEY, CDR2 SVGAGI. The DNA for the CDR3 is TGTGCCAGCAGTTACTCGACAGGAGCTCCTAATTCACCCCTCCACTTT. Its protein is CASSYSTGAPNSPLHF.

The chain recombines TRBV5-1 with TRBJ2-5, with D perhaps TRBD2 (5 bases). V was trimmed by 3 bases and J by 4 bases, leaving 10 bases between them. The CDR3 extends over 13 amino acids. Germline lookup yields CDR1 SGHRS and CDR2 YFSETQ. The CDR3, as DNA: TGCGCCAGCAGCTCACTAGGGCGAGAGACCCAGTACTTC. This gives the protein CASSSLGRETQYF.

This clone turned up a few times. This sequence joins TRBV27 and TRBJ1-1; D perhaps matches TRBD1 (6 bases). Trimming took 2 bases from V and 4 from J, leaving 8 bases between them. The CDR3 totals 13 residues. CDR1 is MNHEY, CDR2 SMNVEV, per germline (reference sequence). The CDR3: CASSLRGGTEAFF. In nucleotides, the CDR3 is TGTGCCAGCAGTTTACGAGGGGGCACTGAAGCTTTCTTT.

This clone has a handful of counts. The chain carries TRBV5-5 and TRBJ2-2, with D perhaps TRBD1 (6 bases). Germline assignment: CDR1 SGHKS and CDR2 YYEKEE (reference sequence). Between the trimmed V and J ends, which lost 5 bases and 6 bases, there was a span of 14 bases. This CDR3 spans 14 amino acids. CDR3 in DNA: TGTGCCAGCAGGCGACAGGTGGAGGCCGGGGAGCTGTTTTTT. This gives the protein CASRRQVEAGELFF.

The DNA of the CDR3 is TGTGCCAGCAGTACCACTTGGGGACAAAACTATGGCTACACCTTC. The encoded protein is CASSTTWGQNYGYTF. The chain combines TRBV6-1 with TRBJ1-2; maybe TRBD1 (6 bases). The CDR3 consists of 15 residues. V lost 5 bases and J lost 2, with 15 bases in between. The germline V gene encodes CDR1 MNHNS and CDR2 SASEGT.

This chain's CDR3 is CASSVDRANTGELFF. CDR3 sequence (DNA): TGTGCCAGCAGCGTAGACAGGGCGAACACCGGGGAGCTGTTTTTT. The chain links TRBV9 to TRBJ2-2; a weak D match, TRBD1 (6 bases). The germline CDR1 and CDR2 sequences are SGDLS and YYNGEE. The CDR3 is 15 residues long. V was trimmed by 0 bases and J by 0 bases, leaving 6 bases between them.

V and J are TRBV2 and TRBJ1-6; D may be TRBD1 (5 bases). The CDR3 covers 13 residues. The germline V gene encodes CDR1 SNHLY and CDR2 FYNNEI. The V end lost 5 bases, the J end lost 7 bases, and 9 bases lay between the germline ends. CDR3 nucleotide sequence: TGTGCCAGCAGTCGGGACGACAATTCACCCCTCCACTTT. Encoded protein: CASSRDDNSPLHF.

This clone showed up just a few times. The CDR3 coding sequence is TGTGCCACCGGGGTCTTTGCGGGGGGCAATCAGCCCCAGCATTTT. Translating gives CATGVFAGGNQPQHF. The genes are TRBV27 and TRBJ1-5, with D possibly being TRBD1 (5 bases). V lost 10 bases, J lost 2 bases, and 18 bases lay in between. This CDR3 has 15 amino acids. From germline, CDR1 is MNHEY and CDR2 SMNVEV (reference sequence).

This clone was picked up one time. V and J are TRBV11-1 and TRBJ2-5; D gene unclear. CDR1 is SGHAT and CDR2 is FQDESV in the germline V gene (reference sequence). The ends were cut back, 5 bases at V and 7 bases at J, with 14 bases in the middle. The CDR3 length is 13 residues. The CDR3 DNA reads TGTGCCAGCAGCGGACCTGTTTTGGTGACCCAGTACTTC. It codes for CASSGPVLVTQYF.

The chain joins TRBV7-3 to TRBJ2-3, with D perhaps matching TRBD2 (6 bases). CDR3 length: 16 amino acids. Germline V CDR1 and CDR2: SGHTA, FQGTGA. The V end was cut by 4 bases, the J end by 5 bases, with 19 bases between. CDR3 sequence reads: CASSSQASTSRDTQYF. The CDR3 DNA sequence: TGTGCCAGCAGCTCGCAAGCGTCGACTAGTAGAGATACGCAGTATTTT.

V gene TRBV10-1 combines with J gene TRBJ2-1; D not resolved. Looked up from germline, CDR1 is WNHNN and CDR2 is SYGVQD (reference sequence). The CDR3 sequence is 12 residues long. V was cut by 6 bases and J by 10 bases, with 13 bases left in between. This CDR3 reads CASSAGGKEQFF. In DNA, the CDR3 is TGCGCCAGCAGCGCCGGTGGCAAAGAGCAGTTCTTC.

This clone appeared once. V gene TRBV11-3 combines with J gene TRBJ2-2; TRBD1 aligns across 7 bases. The CDR3 is 17 residues long. In germline, CDR1 is SGHNT, CDR2 YENEEA. J gave up 2 bases and V 4 bases, and 10 bases lay outside the gene matches. In nucleotides, the CDR3 is TGTGCCAGCAGCTCACCGGGACAGAGACCTAACACCGGGGAGCTGTTTTTT. This gives the protein CASSSPGQRPNTGELFF.

V usage is TRBV19 and J usage is TRBJ2-7; perhaps TRBD2 as D (5 bases). Trimming pared 10 bases from V and 3 bases from J, leaving 16 bases between. The CDR3 is 13 amino acids. Germline V gives CDR1 LNHDA, CDR2 SQIVND (reference sequence). As DNA, the CDR3 is TGTGCCACCTCCTATGGACTGTACTACGAGCAGTACTTC. This encodes CATSYGLYYEQYF.